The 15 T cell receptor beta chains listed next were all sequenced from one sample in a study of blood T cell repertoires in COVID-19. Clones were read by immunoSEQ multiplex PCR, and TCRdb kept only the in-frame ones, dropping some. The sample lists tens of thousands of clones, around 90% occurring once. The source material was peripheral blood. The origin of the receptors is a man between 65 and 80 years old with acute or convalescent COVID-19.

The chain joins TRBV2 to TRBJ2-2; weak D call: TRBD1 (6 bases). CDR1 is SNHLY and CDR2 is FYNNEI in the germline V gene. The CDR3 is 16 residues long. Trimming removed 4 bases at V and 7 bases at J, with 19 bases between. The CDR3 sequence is CASSAQGSGTGGELFF. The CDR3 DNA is TGTGCCAGCAGTGCTCAGGGGTCAGGGACGGGCGGGGAGCTGTTTTTT.

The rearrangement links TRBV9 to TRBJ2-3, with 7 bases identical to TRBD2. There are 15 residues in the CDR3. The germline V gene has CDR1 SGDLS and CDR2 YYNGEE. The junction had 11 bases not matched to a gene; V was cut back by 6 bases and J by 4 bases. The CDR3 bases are TGTGCCAGCACCCTAGGGTACCGGGGGGCAGATACGCAGTATTTT. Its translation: CASTLGYRGADTQYF.

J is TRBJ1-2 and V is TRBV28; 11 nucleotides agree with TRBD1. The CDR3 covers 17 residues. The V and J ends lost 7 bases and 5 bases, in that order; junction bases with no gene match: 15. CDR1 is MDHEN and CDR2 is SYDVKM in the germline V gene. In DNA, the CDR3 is TGTGCCAGCAACCGCGCGGACAGGGGGCCGGGACAGTATGGCTACACCTTC. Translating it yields CASNRADRGPGQYGYTF.

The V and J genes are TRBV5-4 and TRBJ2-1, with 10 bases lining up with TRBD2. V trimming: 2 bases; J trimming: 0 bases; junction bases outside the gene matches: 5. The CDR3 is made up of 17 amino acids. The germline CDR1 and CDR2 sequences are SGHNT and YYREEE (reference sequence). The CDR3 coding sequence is TGTGCCAGCAGCTTAACTAGCGGGGCCGCCTCCTACAATGAGCAGTTCTTC. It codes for CASSLTSGAASYNEQFF.

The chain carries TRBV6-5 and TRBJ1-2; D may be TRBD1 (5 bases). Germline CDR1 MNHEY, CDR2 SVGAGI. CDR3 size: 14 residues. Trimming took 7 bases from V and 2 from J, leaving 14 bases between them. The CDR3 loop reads CASTHGGGNYGYTF. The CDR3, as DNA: TGTGCCAGCACTCATGGGGGGGGGAACTATGGCTACACCTTC.

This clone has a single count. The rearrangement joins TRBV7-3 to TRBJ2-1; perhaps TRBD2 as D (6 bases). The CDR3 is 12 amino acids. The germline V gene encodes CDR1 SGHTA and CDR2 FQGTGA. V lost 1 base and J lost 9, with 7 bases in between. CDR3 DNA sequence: TGTGCCAGCAGCTTAATCGGGGGTGAGCAGTTCTTC. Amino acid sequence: CASSLIGGEQFF.

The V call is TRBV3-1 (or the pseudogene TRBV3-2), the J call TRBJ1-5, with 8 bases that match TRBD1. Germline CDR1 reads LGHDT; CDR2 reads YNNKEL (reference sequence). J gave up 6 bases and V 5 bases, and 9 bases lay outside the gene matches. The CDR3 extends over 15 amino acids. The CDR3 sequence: CASSRTGSTPQPQHF. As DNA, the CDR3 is TGTGCCAGCAGCAGGACAGGGTCGACCCCTCAGCCCCAGCATTTT.

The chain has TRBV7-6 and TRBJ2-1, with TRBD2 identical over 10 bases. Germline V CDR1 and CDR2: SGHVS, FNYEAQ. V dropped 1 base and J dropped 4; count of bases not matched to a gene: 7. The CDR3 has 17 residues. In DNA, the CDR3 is TGTGCCAGCAGCTTAGGATCTAGCGGGGGCTTTTACAATGAGCAGTTCTTC. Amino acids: CASSLGSSGGFYNEQFF.

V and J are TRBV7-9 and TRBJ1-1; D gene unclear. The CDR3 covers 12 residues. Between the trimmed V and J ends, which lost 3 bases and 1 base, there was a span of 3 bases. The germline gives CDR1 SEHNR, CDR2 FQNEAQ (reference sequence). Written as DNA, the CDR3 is TGTGCCAGCAGCTTTAGGAACACTGAAGCTTTCTTT. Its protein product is CASSFRNTEAFF.

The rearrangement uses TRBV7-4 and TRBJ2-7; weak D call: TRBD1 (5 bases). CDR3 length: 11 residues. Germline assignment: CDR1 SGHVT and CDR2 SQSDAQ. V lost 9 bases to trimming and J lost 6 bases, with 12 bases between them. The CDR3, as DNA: TGTGCCAGGGGGCGTGTAACCGAGCAGTACTTC. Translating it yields CARGRVTEQYF.

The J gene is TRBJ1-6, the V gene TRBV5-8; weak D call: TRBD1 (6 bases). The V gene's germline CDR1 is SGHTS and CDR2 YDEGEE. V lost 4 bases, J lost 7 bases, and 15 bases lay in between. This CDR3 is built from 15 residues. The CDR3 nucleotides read TGTGCCAGCAGCCTTCAACAGGGAGGGAATTCACCCCTCCACTTT. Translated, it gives CASSLQQGGNSPLHF. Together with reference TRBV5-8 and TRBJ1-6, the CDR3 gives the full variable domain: EAGVTQSPTHLIKTRGQQATLRCSPISGHTSVYWYQQALGLGLQFLLWYDEGEERNRGNFPPRFSGRQFPNYSSELNVNALELEDSALYLCASSLQQGGNSPLHFGNGTRLTVT.

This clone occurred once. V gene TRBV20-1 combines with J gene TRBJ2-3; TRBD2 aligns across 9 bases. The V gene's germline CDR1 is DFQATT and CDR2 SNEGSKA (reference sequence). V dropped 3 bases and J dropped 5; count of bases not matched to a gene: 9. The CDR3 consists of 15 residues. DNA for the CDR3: TGCAGTGCTAGTTCGGCTAGCGGGGTTGGAGATACGCAGTATTTT. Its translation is CSASSASGVGDTQYF.

The CDR3 reads CASSFTTGGSEAFF. The CDR3 DNA is TGTGCCAGCAGCTTCACCACAGGGGGCTCTGAAGCTTTCTTT. The chain joins TRBV7-9 to TRBJ1-1, with 9 bases identical to TRBD1. This CDR3 region has 14 residues. Germline V gene lookup returns CDR1 SEHNR and CDR2 FQNEAQ (reference sequence). The trim removed 3 bases at V and 6 bases at J, leaving 5 bases unmatched.

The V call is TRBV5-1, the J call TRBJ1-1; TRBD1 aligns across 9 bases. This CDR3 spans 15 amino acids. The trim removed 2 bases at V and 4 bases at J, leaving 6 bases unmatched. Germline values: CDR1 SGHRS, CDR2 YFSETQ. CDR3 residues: CASSFTGGAGTEAFF. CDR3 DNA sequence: TGCGCCAGCAGCTTCACAGGGGGCGCGGGCACTGAAGCTTTCTTT. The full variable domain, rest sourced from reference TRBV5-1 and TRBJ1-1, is KAGVTQTPRYLIKTRGQQVTLSCSPISGHRSVSWYQQTPGQGLQFLFEYFSETQRNKGNFPGRFSGRQFSNSRSEMNVSTLELGDSALYLCASSFTGGAGTEAFFGQGTRLTVV.

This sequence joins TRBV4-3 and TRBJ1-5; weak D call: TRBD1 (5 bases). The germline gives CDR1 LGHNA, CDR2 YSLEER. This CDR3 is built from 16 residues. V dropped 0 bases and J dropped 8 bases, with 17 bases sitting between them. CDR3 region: CASSQDRAGKGEPQHF. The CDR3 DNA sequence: TGCGCCAGCAGCCAAGATCGCGCAGGGAAGGGCGAGCCCCAGCATTTT.